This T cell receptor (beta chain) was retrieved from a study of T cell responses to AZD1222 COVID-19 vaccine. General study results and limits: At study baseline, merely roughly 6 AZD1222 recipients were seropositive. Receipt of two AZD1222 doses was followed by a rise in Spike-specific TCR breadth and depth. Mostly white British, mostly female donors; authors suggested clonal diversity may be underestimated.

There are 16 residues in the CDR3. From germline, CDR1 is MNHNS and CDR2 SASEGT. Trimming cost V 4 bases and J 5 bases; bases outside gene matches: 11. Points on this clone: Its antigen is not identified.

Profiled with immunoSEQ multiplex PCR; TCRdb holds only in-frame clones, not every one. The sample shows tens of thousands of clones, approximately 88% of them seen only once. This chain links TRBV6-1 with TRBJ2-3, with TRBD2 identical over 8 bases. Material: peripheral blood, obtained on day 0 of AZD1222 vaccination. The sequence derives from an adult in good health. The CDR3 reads CASSGPVAGGRDTQYF. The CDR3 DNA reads TGTGCCAGCAGTGGCCCGGTGGCGGGGGGCAGAGATACGCAGTATTTT.